These 4 T cell receptor beta chains were all obtained from the same sample, sequenced in a study of cytomegalovirus exposure and HLA in healthy donors. The PCR had 60 Vbeta and 13 Jbeta primers. Repertoires were generated with immunoSEQ multiplex PCR, while TCRdb's copy carries only in-frame clones and drops some. The sample totals under 45,000 clones. Specimen: PBMCs. These receptors all come from a male donor in good health and CMV-seronegative.

The J gene is TRBJ2-3, the V gene TRBV5-1; D gene ambiguous. This CDR3 spans 14 amino acids. Germline values: CDR1 SGHRS, CDR2 YFSETQ. Trimming removed 3 bases from V and 0 bases from J, with 8 bases in between. The DNA of the CDR3 is TGCGCCAGCAGCTCCAGCGCTAGCACAGATACGCAGTATTTT. Translation: CASSSSASTDTQYF.

DNA of the CDR3: TGTGCCAGCAGCTTAGGAGGGGCCGTACTCAATGAGCAGTTCTTC. This sequence encodes CASSLGGAVLNEQFF. This rearrangement joins TRBV5-4 to TRBJ2-1; D might be TRBD2 (6 bases). Germline assignment: CDR1 SGHNT and CDR2 YYREEE (reference sequence). The V end was cut by 2 bases, the J end by 6 bases, with 15 bases between. This CDR3 spans 15 amino acids.

The chain links TRBV21-1 to TRBJ2-5; the DNA was not used to check the table's D call, TRBD2. TRBV21-1 is classified as a pseudogene. The length of the CDR3 is 20 residues. The CDR3 nucleotides are TGTGCCAGCAGCGGGGGGGAGTCCAATACCGGGTCAGGAGCACGGGAGACCCAGTACTTC. Protein product: CASSGGESNTGSGARETQYF.

This sequence joins TRBV4-2 and TRBJ2-5, with D maybe TRBD1 (6 bases). With 0 bases removed from V and 5 bases from J, the gap between germline ends came to 10 bases. Germline CDR1 and CDR2: LGHNA and YNFKEQ. This CDR3 comprises 14 residues. CDR3 protein: CASSQDRQGETQYF. The CDR3 DNA sequence: TGTGCCAGCAGCCAAGATAGGCAGGGGGAGACCCAGTACTTC.